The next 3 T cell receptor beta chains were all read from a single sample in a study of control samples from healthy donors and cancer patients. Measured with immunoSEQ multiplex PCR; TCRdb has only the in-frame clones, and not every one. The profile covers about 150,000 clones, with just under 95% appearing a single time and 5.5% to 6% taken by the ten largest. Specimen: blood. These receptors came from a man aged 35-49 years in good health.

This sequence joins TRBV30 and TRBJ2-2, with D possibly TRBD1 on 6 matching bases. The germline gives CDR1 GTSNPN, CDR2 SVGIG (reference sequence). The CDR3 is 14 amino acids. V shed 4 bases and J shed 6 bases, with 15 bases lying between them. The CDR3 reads CAWNLIQGPGELFF. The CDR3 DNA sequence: TGTGCCTGGAATCTCATACAGGGTCCCGGGGAGCTGTTTTTT.

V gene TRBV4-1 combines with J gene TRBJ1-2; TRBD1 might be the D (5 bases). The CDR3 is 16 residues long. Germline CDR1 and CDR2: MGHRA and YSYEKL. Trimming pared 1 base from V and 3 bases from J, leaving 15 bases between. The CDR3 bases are TGCGCCAGCAGCCAAGTGTCCGGGGCGGTGGACTATGGCTACACCTTC. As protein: CASSQVSGAVDYGYTF.

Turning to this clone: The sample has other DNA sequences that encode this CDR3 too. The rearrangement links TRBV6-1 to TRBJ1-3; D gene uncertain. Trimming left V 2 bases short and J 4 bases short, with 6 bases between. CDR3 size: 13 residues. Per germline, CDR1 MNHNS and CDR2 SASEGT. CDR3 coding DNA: TGTGCCAGCAGTGAACCGGCAGGAAACACCATATATTTT. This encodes CASSEPAGNTIYF.